A single sample gave rise to the 12 T cell receptor beta chains below, sequenced in a study of cytomegalovirus exposure and HLA in healthy donors. PCR primers comprised 60 Vbeta and 13 Jbeta primers. Libraries were prepared by immunoSEQ multiplex PCR; TCRdb keeps only in-frame clonotypes and omits some of them. Of around 150,000 clones in the sample, approximately 80% were seen once. The sequenced sample was PBMCs. The origin of the receptors is a woman aged 40 to 50 in good health and CMV-seropositive.

This clone came up once. V usage is TRBV6-1 and J usage is TRBJ1-5, with D uncertain. Germline loops: CDR1 MNHNS, CDR2 SASEGT. Trimming shortened V by 6 bases and J by 5 bases, and 17 bases separated the two germline ends. This CDR3 spans 15 amino acids. The CDR3 here is CASSHLSAGDQPQHF. The CDR3 nucleotides read TGTGCCAGCAGCCACCTCTCGGCAGGTGATCAGCCCCAGCATTTT.

This CDR3 reads CASSPQISDTQYF. CDR3 sequence (DNA): TGTGCCAGCAGCCCCCAGATTTCAGATACGCAGTATTTT. This chain connects TRBV9 to TRBJ2-3; D unclear. From germline, CDR1 is SGDLS and CDR2 YYNGEE. V gave up 4 bases and J gave up 4 bases, with 10 bases separating them. The CDR3 covers 13 residues.

V and J are TRBV11-2 and TRBJ1-1; D is perhaps TRBD1 (6 bases). The CDR3 is 14 residues long. Germline V gene data show CDR1 as SGHAT and CDR2 as FQNNGV. V was trimmed by 5 bases and J by 1 base, leaving 11 bases between them. The CDR3 loop is CASSPGGQNTEAFF. The CDR3 nucleotides are TGTGCCAGCAGCCCCGGGGGGCAGAACACTGAAGCTTTCTTT.

This clone has only one observation. Other DNA sequences in the sample encode the same CDR3. The chain uses TRBV27 and TRBJ2-7; TRBD1 matches 8 bases. CDR1 is MNHEY, CDR2 SMNVEV, per germline (reference sequence). CDR3 length: 15 residues. V lost 6 bases to trimming and J lost 3 bases; unmatched junction nucleotides: 10. The CDR3 loop is CASRRGQGRSYEQYF. The CDR3 nucleotides are TGTGCCAGCAGGCGCGGACAGGGTAGAAGCTACGAGCAGTACTTC.

The chain has TRBV19 and TRBJ1-5; TRBD1 matches 7 bases. The length of the CDR3 is 13 residues. CDR1 and CDR2 from the germline V gene are LNHDA and SQIVND (reference sequence). V was pared by 10 bases and J by 6 bases, with 9 bases of the junction left unmatched. CDR3 in amino acids: CAKCATGSQPQHF. The CDR3 DNA reads as TGTGCCAAGTGCGCGACAGGGAGTCAGCCCCAGCATTTT.

This clone occurred once. The chain joins TRBV7-1 to TRBJ1-4, with 7 bases matching TRBD1. TRBV7-1 is recorded as an ORF, its role being uncertain. Trimming removed 5 bases from V and 8 bases from J; junction bases left unmatched: 38. The CDR3 is 24 amino acids. CDR3 amino acids: CASSPGRGLERTDGMVKMVEKLFF. The DNA of the CDR3 is TGTGCCAGCAGCCCAGGGAGGGGGCTGGAACGGACGGACGGGATGGTTAAAATGGTGGAAAAACTGTTTTTT.

J is TRBJ2-3 and V is TRBV15; D ambiguous. V lost 1 base and J lost 6, with 2 bases in between. The length of the CDR3 is 11 residues. CDR1 and CDR2 from the germline V gene are LNHNV and YYDKDF (reference sequence). CDR3 sequence (DNA): TGTGCCACCAGCAGAGCTGATACGCAGTATTTT. Its protein is CATSRADTQYF.

This clone came up once. The chain combines TRBV6-6 with TRBJ2-2; perhaps TRBD2 as D (6 bases). The V end lost 7 bases, the J end lost 4 bases, and 19 bases lay between the germline ends. The CDR3 is 16 amino acids. Per germline, CDR1 MNHNY and CDR2 SVGAGI (reference sequence). CDR3 region: CASNKNRERGTGELFF. The CDR3, as DNA: TGTGCCAGCAATAAAAACCGGGAGAGGGGCACCGGGGAGCTGTTTTTT.

This clone was seen more than once but under ten times. J is TRBJ2-7 and V is TRBV2; 9 nucleotides align to TRBD1. Germline-derived CDR1 and CDR2 are SNHLY and FYNNEI. The CDR3 contains 15 residues. The trim removed 6 bases at V and 0 bases at J, leaving 6 bases unmatched. The CDR3 spells CASSSEQGASYEQYF. CDR3 nucleotides: TGTGCCAGCAGCTCAGAACAGGGGGCCTCCTACGAGCAGTACTTC.

This rearrangement joins TRBV6-5 to TRBJ2-5; 7 nucleotides agree with TRBD2. The CDR3 loop spans 16 amino acids. The germline V gene has CDR1 MNHEY and CDR2 SVGAGI. With 0 bases clipped from V and 2 bases from J, the junction kept 6 bases outside the gene matches. As DNA, the CDR3 is TGTGCCAGCAGTTACTCGAGGAGGGGAGGGCAAGAGACCCAGTACTTC. This encodes CASSYSRRGGQETQYF.

V gene TRBV28 combines with J gene TRBJ2-1, with a weak D call TRBD2 (7 bases). The germline gives CDR1 MDHEN, CDR2 SYDVKM. V gave up 3 bases and J gave up 4 bases, with 10 bases separating them. CDR3 length equals 14 residues. The CDR3 reads CASSFEGGYNEQFF. The CDR3 DNA reads TGTGCCAGCAGTTTTGAGGGGGGGTACAATGAGCAGTTCTTC.

The chain joins TRBV18 to TRBJ1-1; D is ambiguous. Trimming removed 2 bases at V and 1 base at J, with 14 bases between. The CDR3 contains 16 residues. Per the germline V gene, CDR1 is KGHSH and CDR2 is LQKENI. CDR3 loop: CASSPAISNRNTEAFF. The CDR3 DNA reads TGTGCCAGCTCACCAGCTATCTCTAACCGGAACACTGAAGCTTTCTTT.